This TCR beta chain derives from a study of T-cell memory formation after mild COVID-19. About the study: Clusters of TCRs were largely donor specific. Findings of the study overall: Clones contracting over day 15 to 85 were CD4/CD8 balanced, with later expanders leaning CD4+. That cross-reactive memory joined was suggested by some responding clones appearing in pre-infection memory.

Employing constant-segment primers, 5'RACE generated TCR alpha and TCR beta cDNA libraries bearing sample barcodes and UMIs. Via MiXCR, TCRdb re-called the 5' RACE reads, giving one row per CDR3 protein. Of approximately 150,000 distinct CDR3 sequences in the sample, around 5.8% were seen once. This clonotype was picked up many times. Its antigen is not known. Sequenced: PBMCs or a T cell subset sorted from them (not recorded which). The receptor's source is an adult woman who had mild COVID-19 (a few samples of this study predate the infection). Cell type and time point are not known.

CDR3 bases: TGTGCCAGCAGACGCTCAGGGGGGAGCTCCTACAATGAGCAGTTCTTC. It translates to CASRRSGGSSYNEQFF. V gene TRBV3-1 combines with J gene TRBJ2-1; a weak D match, TRBD1 (7 bases). Trimming removed 6 bases at V and 0 bases at J, with 15 bases between. The CDR3 has 16 amino acids. The germline V gene has CDR1 LGHDT and CDR2 YNNKEL (reference sequence).